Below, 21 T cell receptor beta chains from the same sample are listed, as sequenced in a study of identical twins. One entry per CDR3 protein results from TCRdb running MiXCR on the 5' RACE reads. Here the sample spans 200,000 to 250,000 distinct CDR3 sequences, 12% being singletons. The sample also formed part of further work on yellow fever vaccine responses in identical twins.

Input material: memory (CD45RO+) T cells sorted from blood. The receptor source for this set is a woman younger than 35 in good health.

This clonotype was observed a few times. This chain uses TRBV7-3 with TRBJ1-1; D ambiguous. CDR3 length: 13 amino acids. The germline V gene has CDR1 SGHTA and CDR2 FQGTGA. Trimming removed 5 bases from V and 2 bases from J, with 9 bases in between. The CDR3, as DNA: TGTGCCAGCAGCACACAGATAAACACTGAAGCTTTCTTT. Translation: CASSTQINTEAFF.

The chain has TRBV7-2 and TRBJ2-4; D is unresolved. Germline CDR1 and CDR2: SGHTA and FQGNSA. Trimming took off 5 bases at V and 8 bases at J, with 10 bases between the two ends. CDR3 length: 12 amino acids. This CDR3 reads CASSVTVDIQYF. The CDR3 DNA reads TGTGCCAGCAGCGTAACTGTAGACATTCAGTACTTC.

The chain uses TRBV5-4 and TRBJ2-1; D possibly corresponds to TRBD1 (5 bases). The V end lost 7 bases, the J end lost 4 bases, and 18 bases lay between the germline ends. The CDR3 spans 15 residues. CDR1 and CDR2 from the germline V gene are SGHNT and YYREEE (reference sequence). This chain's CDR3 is CASGPGIGVYNEQFF. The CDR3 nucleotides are TGTGCCAGCGGCCCTGGGATAGGGGTGTACAATGAGCAGTTCTTC.

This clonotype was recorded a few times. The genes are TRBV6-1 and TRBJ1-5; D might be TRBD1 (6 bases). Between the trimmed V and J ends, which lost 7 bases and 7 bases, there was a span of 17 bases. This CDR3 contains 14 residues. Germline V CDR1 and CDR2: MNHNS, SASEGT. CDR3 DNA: TGTGCCAGCACCTCAGGGGACCTCAGACAGCCCCAGCATTTT. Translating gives CASTSGDLRQPQHF.

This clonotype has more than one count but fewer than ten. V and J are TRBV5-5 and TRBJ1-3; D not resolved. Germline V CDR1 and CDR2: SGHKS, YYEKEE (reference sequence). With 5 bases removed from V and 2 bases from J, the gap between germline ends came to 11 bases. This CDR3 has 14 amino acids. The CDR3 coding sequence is TGTGCCAGCAGTAAAGCCCAAGCTGGAAACACCATATATTTT. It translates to CASSKAQAGNTIYF.

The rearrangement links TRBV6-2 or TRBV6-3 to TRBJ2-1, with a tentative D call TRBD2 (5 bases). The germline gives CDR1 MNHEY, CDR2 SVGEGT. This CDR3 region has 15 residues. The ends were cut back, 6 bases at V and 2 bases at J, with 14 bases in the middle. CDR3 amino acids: CASRPEDHAYNEQFF. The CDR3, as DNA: TGTGCCAGCAGGCCGGAGGACCACGCCTACAATGAGCAGTTCTTC.

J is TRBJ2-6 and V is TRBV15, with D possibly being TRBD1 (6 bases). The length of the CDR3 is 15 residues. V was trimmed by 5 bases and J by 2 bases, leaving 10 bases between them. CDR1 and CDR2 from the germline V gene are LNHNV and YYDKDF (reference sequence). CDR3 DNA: TGTGCCACCAGCCCAACAGGGACTGGGGCCAACGTCCTGACTTTC. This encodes CATSPTGTGANVLTF.

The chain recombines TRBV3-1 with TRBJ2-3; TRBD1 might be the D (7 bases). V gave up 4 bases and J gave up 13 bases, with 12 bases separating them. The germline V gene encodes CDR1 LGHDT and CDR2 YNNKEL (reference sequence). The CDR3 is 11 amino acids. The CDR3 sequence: CASSRDREEYF. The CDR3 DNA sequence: TGTGCCAGCAGCCGCGACAGGGAGGAGTATTTT.

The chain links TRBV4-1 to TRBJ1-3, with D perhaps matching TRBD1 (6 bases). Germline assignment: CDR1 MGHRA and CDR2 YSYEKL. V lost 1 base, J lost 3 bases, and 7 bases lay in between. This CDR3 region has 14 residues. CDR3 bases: TGCGCCAGCAGCCAAGTACAGGGTGGAAACACCATATATTTT. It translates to CASSQVQGGNTIYF.

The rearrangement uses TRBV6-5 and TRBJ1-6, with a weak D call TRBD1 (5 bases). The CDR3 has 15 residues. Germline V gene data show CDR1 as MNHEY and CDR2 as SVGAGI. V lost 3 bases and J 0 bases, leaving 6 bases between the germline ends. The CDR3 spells CASSYGGSYNSPLHF. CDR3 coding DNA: TGTGCCAGCAGTTATGGGGGCTCCTATAATTCACCCCTCCACTTT.

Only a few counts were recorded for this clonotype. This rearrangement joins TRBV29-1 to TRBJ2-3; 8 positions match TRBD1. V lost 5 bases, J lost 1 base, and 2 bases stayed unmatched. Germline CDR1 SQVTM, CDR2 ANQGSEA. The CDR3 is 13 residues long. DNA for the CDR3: TGCAGCGTTCAGGGACAGGGCACAGATACGCAGTATTTT. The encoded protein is CSVQGQGTDTQYF.

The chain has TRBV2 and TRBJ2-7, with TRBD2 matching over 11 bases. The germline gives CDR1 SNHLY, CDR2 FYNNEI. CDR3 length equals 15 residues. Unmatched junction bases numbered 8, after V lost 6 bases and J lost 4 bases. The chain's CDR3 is CASRATSGRVYEQYF. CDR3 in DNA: TGTGCCAGCAGGGCAACTAGCGGGAGAGTGTACGAGCAGTACTTC.

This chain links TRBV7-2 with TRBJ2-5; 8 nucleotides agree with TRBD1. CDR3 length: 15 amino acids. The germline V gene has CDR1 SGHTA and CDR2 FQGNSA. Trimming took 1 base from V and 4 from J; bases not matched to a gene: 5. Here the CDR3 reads CASSLGQGWRETQYF. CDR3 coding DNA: TGTGCCAGCAGCTTAGGACAGGGGTGGAGAGAGACCCAGTACTTC.

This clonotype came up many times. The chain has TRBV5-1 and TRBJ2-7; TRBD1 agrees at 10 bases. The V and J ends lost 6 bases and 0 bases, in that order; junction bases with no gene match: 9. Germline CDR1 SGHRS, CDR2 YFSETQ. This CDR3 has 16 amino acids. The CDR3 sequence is CASTNPGQGSSYEQYF. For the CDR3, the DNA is TGCGCCAGCACCAATCCGGGACAGGGGAGCTCCTACGAGCAGTACTTC.

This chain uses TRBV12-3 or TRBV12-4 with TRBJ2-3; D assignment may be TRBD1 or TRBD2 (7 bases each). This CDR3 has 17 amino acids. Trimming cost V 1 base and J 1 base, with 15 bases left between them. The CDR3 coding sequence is TGTGCCAGCAGTTTAGGGGCAGGGGGAGGGCGCACAGATACGCAGTATTTT. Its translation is CASSLGAGGGRTDTQYF.

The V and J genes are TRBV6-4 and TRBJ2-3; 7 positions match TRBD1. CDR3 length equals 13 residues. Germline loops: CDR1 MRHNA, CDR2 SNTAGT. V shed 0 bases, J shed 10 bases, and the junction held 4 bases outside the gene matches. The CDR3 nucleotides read TGTGCCAGCAGTGACTCGCCGGGGACAGCGCAGTATTTT. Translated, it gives CASSDSPGTAQYF.

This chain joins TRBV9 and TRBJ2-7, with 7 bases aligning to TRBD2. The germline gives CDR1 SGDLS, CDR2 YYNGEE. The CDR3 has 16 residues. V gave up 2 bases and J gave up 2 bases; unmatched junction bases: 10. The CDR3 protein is CASSVGREGFAYEQYF. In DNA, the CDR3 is TGTGCCAGCAGCGTGGGGAGGGAAGGGTTCGCCTACGAGCAGTACTTC.

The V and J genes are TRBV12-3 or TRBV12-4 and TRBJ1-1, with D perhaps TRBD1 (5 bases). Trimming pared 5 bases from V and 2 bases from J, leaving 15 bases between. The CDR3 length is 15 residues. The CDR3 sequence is CASSTQRGSNTEAFF. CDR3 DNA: TGTGCCAGCAGTACCCAAAGGGGAAGCAACACTGAAGCTTTCTTT.

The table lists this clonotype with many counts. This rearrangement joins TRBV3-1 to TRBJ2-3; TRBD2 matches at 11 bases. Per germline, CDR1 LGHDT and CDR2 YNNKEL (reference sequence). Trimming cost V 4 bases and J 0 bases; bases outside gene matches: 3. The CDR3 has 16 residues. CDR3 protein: CASSPLAGGSTDTQYF. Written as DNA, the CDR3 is TGTGCCAGCAGCCCGCTAGCGGGGGGTAGCACAGATACGCAGTATTTT.

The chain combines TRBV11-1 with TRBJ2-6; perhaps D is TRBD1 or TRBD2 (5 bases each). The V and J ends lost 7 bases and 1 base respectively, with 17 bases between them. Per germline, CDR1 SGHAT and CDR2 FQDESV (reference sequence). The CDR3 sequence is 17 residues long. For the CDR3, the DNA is TGTGCCAGCACCCCCTGGGGGAGCTGGTCTGGGGCCAACGTCCTGACTTTC. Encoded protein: CASTPWGSWSGANVLTF.

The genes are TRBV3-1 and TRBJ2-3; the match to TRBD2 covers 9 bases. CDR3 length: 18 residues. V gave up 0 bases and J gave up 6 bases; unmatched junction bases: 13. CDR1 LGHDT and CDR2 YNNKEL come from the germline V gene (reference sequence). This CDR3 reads CASSQDWSGSGGYDTQYF. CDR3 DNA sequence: TGTGCCAGCAGCCAAGATTGGAGCGGTAGCGGGGGATACGATACGCAGTATTTT.